The clone carrying this T cell receptor beta chain was detected only once. Its antigen is unknown. This sample is part of a study of OX40 agonist ivuxolimab in advanced cancers. As for the study in general: Treatment of patients was with ivuxolimab, an agonistic anti-OX40 (CD134) antibody.

Assay: immunoSEQ multiplex PCR; the TCRdb copy retains only in-frame clones and omits some. The sample yields under 85,000 clones, around 87% seen once. The germline CDR1 and CDR2 sequences are MNHEY and SMNVEV (reference sequence). Between the trimmed V and J ends, which lost 6 bases and 8 bases, there was a span of 19 bases. This CDR3 contains 14 residues. Study-level results: Some patients who did not respond also had low normalized T-cell clonal expansion.

Excluded were patients having autoimmune disease history or systemic immunosuppression. The chain combines TRBV27 with TRBJ1-2; the D gene is possibly TRBD1 (6 bases). This receptor was obtained from an adult with an advanced solid tumor such as melanoma, head and neck, liver or kidney cancer. The input for sequencing was CD4+ or CD8+ T cells sorted from blood, taken in a trial of the OX40 agonist ivuxolimab. The CDR3 protein is CASRTAGEIWGYTF. In DNA, the CDR3 is TGTGCCAGCAGGACGGCAGGGGAGATTTGGGGCTACACCTTC.